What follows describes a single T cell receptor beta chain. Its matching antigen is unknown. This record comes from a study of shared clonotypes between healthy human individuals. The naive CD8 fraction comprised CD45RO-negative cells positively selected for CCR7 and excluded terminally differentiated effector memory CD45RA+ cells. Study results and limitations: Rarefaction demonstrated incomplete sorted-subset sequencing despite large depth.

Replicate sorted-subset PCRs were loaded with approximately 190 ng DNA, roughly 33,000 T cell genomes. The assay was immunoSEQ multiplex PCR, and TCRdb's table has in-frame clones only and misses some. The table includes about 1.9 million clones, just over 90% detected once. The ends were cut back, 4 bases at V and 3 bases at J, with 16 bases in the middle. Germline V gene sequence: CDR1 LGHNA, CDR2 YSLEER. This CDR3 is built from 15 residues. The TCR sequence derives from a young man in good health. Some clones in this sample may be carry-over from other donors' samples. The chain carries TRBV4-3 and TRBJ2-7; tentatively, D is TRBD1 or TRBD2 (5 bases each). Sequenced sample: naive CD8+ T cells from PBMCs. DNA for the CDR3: TGCGCCAGCAGCCTAGGTTTGGGACGGAACTACGAGCAGTACTTC. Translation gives CASSLGLGRNYEQYF.